The clone carrying this T cell receptor (delta chain) is classed as medium-sized. The sample originates from a study of gamma-delta chains in newborns, infants, children. The wider study: Microbial exposure reportedly drives polyclonal innate γδ T cell expansion after birth.

This CDR3 has 20 residues. Germline trimming cut 7 bases from V and 0 bases from J; bases unmatched to any gene: 11. Germline V gives CDR1 GEAIGNYY, CDR2 EKD. TCRdb called clones from the reads again using CATT. The data show about 3,500 delta-chain clones, around 0.65% seen once. The rearrangement uses TRDV2 and TRDJ3; TRDD3 aligns across 13 bases. The sample consisted of blood. This TCR derives from a child who was a newborn, infant or young child, either healthy, febrile or measles-vaccinated (not recorded which). The CDR3 loop is CACDKLGDTLNSWDTRQMFF. The DNA of the CDR3 is TGTGCCTGCGATAAACTGGGGGATACGCTTAACTCCTGGGACACCCGACAGATGTTTTTC.